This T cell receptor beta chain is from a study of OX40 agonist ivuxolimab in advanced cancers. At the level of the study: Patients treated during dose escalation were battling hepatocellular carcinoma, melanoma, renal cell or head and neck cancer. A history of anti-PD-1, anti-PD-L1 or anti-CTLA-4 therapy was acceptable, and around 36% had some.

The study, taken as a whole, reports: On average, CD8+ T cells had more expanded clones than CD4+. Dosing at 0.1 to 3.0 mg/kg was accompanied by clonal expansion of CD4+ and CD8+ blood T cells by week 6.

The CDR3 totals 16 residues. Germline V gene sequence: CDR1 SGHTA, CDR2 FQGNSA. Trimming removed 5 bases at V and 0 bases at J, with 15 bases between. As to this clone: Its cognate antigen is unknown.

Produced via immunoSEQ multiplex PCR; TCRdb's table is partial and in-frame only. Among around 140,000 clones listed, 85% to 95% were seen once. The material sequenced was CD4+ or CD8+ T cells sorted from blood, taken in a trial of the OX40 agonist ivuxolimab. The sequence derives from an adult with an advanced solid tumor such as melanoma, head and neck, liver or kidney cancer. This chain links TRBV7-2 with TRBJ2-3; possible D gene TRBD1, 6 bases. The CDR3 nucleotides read TGTGCCAGCAGCCCAGACAGGTGGACTAGCACAGATACGCAGTATTTT. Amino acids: CASSPDRWTSTDTQYF.